The 30 T cell receptor beta chains presented below share a single source sample, sequenced in a study of cytomegalovirus exposure and HLA in healthy donors. In the PCR, 60 Vbeta and 13 Jbeta primers were used. Clones were read by immunoSEQ multiplex PCR, and TCRdb kept only the in-frame ones, dropping some. The data contain fewer than 110,000 clones, less than 80% of them singletons. Input material: PBMCs. These receptors all come from a man under 40 in good health and CMV-seronegative.

The chain links TRBV5-1 to TRBJ1-2; D is possibly TRBD1 (6 bases). Trimming cost V 0 bases and J 5 bases, with 11 bases left between them. The length of the CDR3 is 14 residues. Germline CDR1 reads SGHRS; CDR2 reads YFSETQ. DNA of the CDR3: TGCGCCAGCAGCTTGGACAGGGAAGCATATGGCTACACCTTC. Its protein product is CASSLDREAYGYTF.

The chain has TRBV2 and TRBJ2-3; D perhaps matches TRBD1 (6 bases). This CDR3 has 14 amino acids. Trimming shortened V by 11 bases and J by 3 bases, and 18 bases separated the two germline ends. CDR1 and CDR2 (germline): SNHLY, FYNNEI. The CDR3 DNA follows: TGTGCCTGTAGAACCGGGACACAGACAGATACGCAGTATTTT. Translation gives CACRTGTQTDTQYF.

J is TRBJ2-7 and V is TRBV9; 9 nucleotides align to TRBD2. The length of the CDR3 is 15 residues. Germline V gene lookup returns CDR1 SGDLS and CDR2 YYNGEE. Unmatched junction bases numbered 6, after V lost 2 bases and J lost 3 bases. This CDR3 is CASSVSGSPRYEQYF. In DNA, the CDR3 is TGTGCCAGCAGCGTTAGCGGGAGCCCACGCTACGAGCAGTACTTC.

V gene TRBV5-1 combines with J gene TRBJ1-1; D not certain. CDR1 and CDR2 (germline): SGHRS, YFSETQ. Deletions cut 1 base from V and 2 bases from J, with 12 bases between. The CDR3 loop spans 15 amino acids. CDR3 region: CASSLMGRPNTEAFF. CDR3 nucleotides: TGCGCCAGCAGCTTGATGGGCAGACCAAACACTGAAGCTTTCTTT.

This chain links TRBV9 with TRBJ1-2; 7 bases are a match to TRBD1. Germline assignment: CDR1 SGDLS and CDR2 YYNGEE. The CDR3 runs to 16 residues. V gave up 0 bases and J gave up 4 bases; unmatched junction bases: 9. The CDR3 bases are TGTGCCAGCAGCGTAGATTTGGGGACAGAAGTCTATGGCTACACCTTC. The encoded protein is CASSVDLGTEVYGYTF.

The gene calls are TRBV12-5 and TRBJ1-1; no clear D gene. Germline CDR1 LGHNT, CDR2 FRNRAP. Deletions cut 9 bases from V and 0 bases from J, with 8 bases between. The CDR3 is 12 residues long. The CDR3 region is CASEGMNTEAFF. DNA of the CDR3: TGTGCTAGCGAGGGCATGAACACTGAAGCTTTCTTT.

The chain recombines TRBV28 with TRBJ1-2; D gene unclear. The CDR3 extends over 14 amino acids. CDR1 and CDR2 (germline): MDHEN, SYDVKM. Between the trimmed V and J ends, which lost 6 bases and 6 bases, there was a span of 17 bases. DNA for the CDR3: TGTGCCAGCAGCCCCCCTATACGTTTGGATGGCTACACCTTC. Its protein is CASSPPIRLDGYTF.

This clone was seen more than once but under ten times. The gene calls are TRBV5-6 and TRBJ2-1; no clear D gene. With 0 bases removed from V and 9 bases from J, the gap between germline ends came to 7 bases. Germline-derived CDR1 and CDR2 are SGHDT and YYEEEE. The CDR3 totals 12 residues. In nucleotides, the CDR3 is TGTGCCAGCAGCTTGGAAGGAGTTGAGCAGTTCTTC. This sequence encodes CASSLEGVEQFF.

The chain employs TRBV9 and TRBJ2-1; possibly TRBD1 for D (6 bases). Trimming took off 1 base at V and 6 bases at J, with 17 bases between the two ends. The CDR3 runs to 16 residues. The germline gives CDR1 SGDLS, CDR2 YYNGEE. The CDR3 is CASSVRENRESNEQFF. Written as DNA, the CDR3 is TGTGCCAGCAGCGTACGAGAAAACAGGGAATCCAATGAGCAGTTCTTC.

The J gene is TRBJ2-7, the V gene TRBV30, with D perhaps TRBD2 (6 bases). The CDR3 is 14 amino acids. The germline V gene has CDR1 GTSNPN and CDR2 SVGIG (reference sequence). CDR3 DNA sequence: TGTGCTGGGGGGTTCGGGAAACAGGCCTACGAGCAGTACTTC. Translation gives CAGGFGKQAYEQYF.

Remarks on this clone: Other DNA sequences within the sample encode an identical CDR3. The rearrangement links TRBV28 to TRBJ2-7; TRBD1 agrees at 8 bases. The V gene's germline CDR1 is MDHEN and CDR2 SYDVKM. The CDR3 has 14 amino acids. Unmatched junction bases numbered 4, after V lost 5 bases and J lost 1 base. CDR3 DNA: TGTGCCAGCAGTCCGGGGACAGGATCCTACGAGCAGTACTTC. It translates to CASSPGTGSYEQYF.

This clone was detected only once. The V and J genes are TRBV7-2 and TRBJ2-5; 9 positions agree with TRBD2. The J segment lost 5 bases and the V segment lost 4 bases, leaving 8 bases of the junction unmatched. This CDR3 has 15 residues. CDR1 and CDR2 from the germline V gene are SGHTA and FQGNSA. The CDR3 loop is CASSSASGVRETQYF. CDR3 in DNA: TGTGCCAGCAGCTCGGCTAGCGGGGTTCGGGAGACCCAGTACTTC.

The rearrangement links TRBV20-1 to TRBJ2-5; no reliable D call. The CDR3 runs to 11 residues. V gave up 6 bases and J gave up 2 bases, with 7 bases separating them. CDR1 is DFQATT and CDR2 is SNEGSKA in the germline V gene (reference sequence). Here the CDR3 DNA reads TGCAGTGCCAACTTACAAGAGACCCAGTACTTC. This translates into CSANLQETQYF.

The chain uses TRBV10-2 and TRBJ2-7, with D perhaps matching TRBD2 (5 bases). Germline V gives CDR1 WSHSY, CDR2 SAAADI. This CDR3 is built from 15 residues. The germline V and J ends were trimmed by 1 base and 6 bases, with 16 bases remaining between them. CDR3 bases: TGCGCCAGCAGTGAGTATGGGATCACTGAGGGCGAGCAGTACTTC. This sequence encodes CASSEYGITEGEQYF.

The rearrangement joins TRBV2 to TRBJ1-2; D is perhaps TRBD1 (6 bases). V was clipped by 10 bases and J by 2 bases, with 20 bases between them. The CDR3 runs 15 residues. Germline V CDR1 and CDR2: SNHLY, FYNNEI. CDR3 amino acids: CAILNPETGNYGYTF. The CDR3 nucleotides are TGTGCCATCTTAAACCCGGAAACAGGGAACTATGGCTACACCTTC.

The rearrangement links TRBV7-3 to TRBJ2-1, with 16 bases matching TRBD2. Germline V gives CDR1 SGHTA, CDR2 FQGTGA. The CDR3 has 18 residues. V gave up 5 bases and J gave up 2 bases; unmatched junction bases: 6. CDR3 in DNA: TGTGCCAGCAGCCGTGGGACTAGCGGGAGGGCCCCCTACAATGAGCAGTTCTTC. This gives the protein CASSRGTSGRAPYNEQFF.

The rearrangement joins TRBV5-1 to TRBJ2-7, with 9 bases matching TRBD2. This CDR3 comprises 14 residues. Trimming at V came to 4 bases and at J to 4 bases, leaving 6 bases not matched to a gene. From germline, CDR1 is SGHRS and CDR2 YFSETQ. CDR3 loop: CASSRIAGAYEQYF. CDR3 coding DNA: TGCGCCAGCAGCAGGATAGCGGGAGCGTACGAGCAGTACTTC.

The V gene is TRBV6-1, the J gene TRBJ1-5; TRBD1 might be the D (5 bases). V was shortened by 5 bases and J by 3 bases, with 8 bases between the two germline ends. Germline V gene sequence: CDR1 MNHNS, CDR2 SASEGT. This CDR3 has 13 amino acids. CDR3 bases: TGTGCCAGCAGTCGGACAAACAATCAGCCCCAGCATTTT. It codes for CASSRTNNQPQHF.

The chain joins TRBV7-9 to TRBJ1-6, with 8 positions matching TRBD1. V lost 5 bases, J lost 10 bases, and 13 bases stayed unmatched. The CDR3 length is 16 residues. Per germline, CDR1 SEHNR and CDR2 FQNEAQ (reference sequence). The CDR3 coding sequence is TGTGCCAGCAGCCGATCCGGAGGACAGGGTTTCTCACCCCTCCACTTT. Protein product: CASSRSGGQGFSPLHF.

The sample holds a few counts of this clone. The gene calls are TRBV28 and TRBJ2-3, with a possible D match to TRBD2 (5 bases). The CDR3 loop spans 11 amino acids. Trimming left V 2 bases short and J 8 bases short, with 5 bases between. Germline V gives CDR1 MDHEN, CDR2 SYDVKM. In DNA form, the CDR3 reads TGTGCCAGCAGTTTAGAGGGTACGCAGTATTTT. It encodes CASSLEGTQYF.

This clone occurred a few times. The chain is built from TRBV6-5 and TRBJ1-2, with 8 nucleotides matching TRBD1. There are 12 residues in the CDR3. CDR1 MNHEY and CDR2 SVGAGI come from the germline V gene. The junction had 9 bases not matched to a gene; V was cut back by 10 bases and J by 8 bases. CDR3 DNA: TGTGCCACCAGGACAGGGTGGGGGGGCTACACCTTC. Protein: CATRTGWGGYTF.

The chain links TRBV27 to TRBJ2-4; possible D gene TRBD2, 6 bases. Germline CDR1 reads MNHEY; CDR2 reads SMNVEV (reference sequence). This CDR3 is 15 amino acids long. The V and J ends lost 4 bases and 6 bases respectively, with 16 bases between them. As DNA, the CDR3 is TGTGCCAGCAGTTACGCGCAGGAGGGATTAAACATTCAGTACTTC. Protein product: CASSYAQEGLNIQYF.

J is TRBJ2-1 and V is TRBV25-1; 8 bases are shared with TRBD1. The CDR3 is 15 amino acids. Germline loops: CDR1 MGHDK, CDR2 SYGVNS. Germline trimming cut 10 bases from V and 8 bases from J; bases unmatched to any gene: 16. The CDR3 coding sequence is TGTGCCATCTCACTGGGAGGACAGGGTATGGATGAGCAGTTCTTC. Its protein is CAISLGGQGMDEQFF.

Sample share makes this clone medium-sized (0.01 to 0.1%). The J gene is TRBJ2-7, the V gene TRBV6-1, with 10 bases lining up with TRBD1. V shed 4 bases and J 5 bases; nucleotides not matched to a gene: 2. The germline CDR1 and CDR2 sequences are MNHNS and SASEGT. CDR3 length: 13 amino acids. CDR3 nucleotide sequence: TGTGCCAGCAGTGGACAGGGGGCCAACGAGCAGTACTTC. Its protein product is CASSGQGANEQYF.

The chain recombines TRBV4-2 with TRBJ2-3, with TRBD2 identical over 9 bases. Germline V gives CDR1 LGHNA, CDR2 YNFKEQ. The CDR3 loop spans 15 amino acids. The V segment lost 4 bases and the J segment 6 bases; nucleotides outside the gene matches: 8. The CDR3 nucleotides read TGTGCCAGCAGCCGCCTAGCGGGAAGATGGGATACGCAGTATTTT. Protein sequence: CASSRLAGRWDTQYF.

CDR3 protein: CATSPASVLSTGELFF. As DNA, the CDR3 is TGTGCCACCAGTCCGGCTAGCGTCCTTAGTACCGGGGAGCTGTTTTTT. This chain links TRBV15 with TRBJ2-2; tentative D call: TRBD2 (6 bases). V was shortened by 6 bases and J by 5 bases, with 19 bases between the two germline ends. CDR3 length equals 16 residues. Germline assignment: CDR1 LNHNV and CDR2 YYDKDF (reference sequence). The complete variable domain, with remaining parts taken from reference TRBV15 and TRBJ2-2, reads DAMVIQNPRYQVTQFGKPVTLSCSQTLNHNVMYWYQQKSSQAPKLLFHYYDKDFNNEADTPDNFQSRRPNTSFCFLDIRSPGLGDTAMYLCATSPASVLSTGELFFGEGSRLTVL.

The chain recombines TRBV7-3 with TRBJ2-1, with D possibly TRBD1 on 6 matching bases. The V end lost 2 bases, the J end lost 5 bases, and 10 bases lay between the germline ends. The germline CDR1 and CDR2 sequences are SGHTA and FQGTGA. The CDR3 consists of 14 residues. CDR3 residues: CASSLYRVDNEQFF. The DNA for the CDR3 is TGTGCCAGCAGCTTATACAGGGTGGACAATGAGCAGTTCTTC.

The rearrangement uses TRBV5-5 and TRBJ2-5; 7 positions match TRBD2. V lost 1 base and J lost 5; bases outside the gene matches: 8. The CDR3 length is 15 residues. From germline, CDR1 is SGHKS and CDR2 YYEKEE (reference sequence). In DNA form, the CDR3 reads TGTGCCAGCAGCTTGCTGAAAGCGGGATGGGAGACCCAGTACTTC. Translation gives CASSLLKAGWETQYF.

This clone was recorded once. The V and J genes are TRBV5-1 and TRBJ2-6; the D gene is possibly TRBD2 (6 bases). From germline, CDR1 is SGHRS and CDR2 YFSETQ. There are 15 residues in the CDR3. The V and J ends lost 3 bases and 1 base respectively, with 8 bases between them. CDR3 amino acids: CASSWRGSGANVLTF. CDR3 bases: TGCGCCAGCAGCTGGAGGGGATCTGGGGCCAACGTCCTGACTTTC.

The chain couples TRBV6-5 to TRBJ1-1; unclear D gene. Per germline, CDR1 MNHEY and CDR2 SVGAGI. V was shortened by 6 bases and J by 5 bases, with 19 bases between the two germline ends. The CDR3 loop spans 15 amino acids. The DNA for the CDR3 is TGTGCCAGCAGCTCTTACTACATGGGAGGGACTGAAGCTTTCTTT. It is translated as CASSSYYMGGTEAFF.